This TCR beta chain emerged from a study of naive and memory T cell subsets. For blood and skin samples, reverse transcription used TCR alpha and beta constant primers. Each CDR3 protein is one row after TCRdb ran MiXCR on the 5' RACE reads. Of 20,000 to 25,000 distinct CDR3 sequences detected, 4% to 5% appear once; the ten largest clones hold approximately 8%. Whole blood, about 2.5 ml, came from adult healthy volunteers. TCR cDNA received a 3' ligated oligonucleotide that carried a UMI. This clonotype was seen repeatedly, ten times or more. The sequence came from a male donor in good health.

The CDR3 here is CASSPTGEKQYF. As DNA, the CDR3 is TGTGCCAGCAGCCCAACGGGGGAAAAGCAGTACTTC. The gene calls are TRBV9 and TRBJ2-7; D is perhaps TRBD2 (6 bases). CDR3 length: 12 residues. Germline V lookup: CDR1 SGDLS, CDR2 YYNGEE. V gave up 4 bases and J gave up 8 bases, with 13 bases separating them. The full variable domain, its missing parts supplied by reference TRBV9 and TRBJ2-7, is DSGVTQTPKHLITATGQRVTLRCSPRSGDLSVYWYQQSLDQGLQFLIQYYNGEERAKGNILERFSAQQFPDLHSELNLSSLELGDSALYFCASSPTGEKQYFGPGTRLTVT.